Shown below are 18 T cell receptor beta chains from a single sample sequenced in a study of somatic mutations in cytotoxic T cells in rheumatoid arthritis. Sequencing was performed with immunoSEQ multiplex PCR; in TCRdb, only in-frame clones are kept and a portion is missing. The sample shows around 12,000 clones, approximately 71% of them seen only once. The sample consisted of CD8+ T cells sorted from blood. Every receptor here comes from an adult with rheumatoid arthritis.

The V call is TRBV28, the J call TRBJ2-1; no definite D call. CDR1 is MDHEN, CDR2 SYDVKM, per germline. The CDR3 totals 14 residues. V lost 2 bases, J lost 7 bases, and 12 bases lay in between. The CDR3 DNA reads as TGTGCCAGCAGTTTAAGACCGAAAGGGAATGAGCAGTTCTTC. Translation gives CASSLRPKGNEQFF.

The J gene is TRBJ1-1, the V gene TRBV7-9, with D possibly matching TRBD1 (5 bases). This CDR3 comprises 12 residues. The V and J ends lost 0 bases and 7 bases respectively, with 6 bases between them. Germline assignment: CDR1 SEHNR and CDR2 FQNEAQ (reference sequence). The CDR3, as DNA: TGTGCCAGCAGCTTAGCGGGGGATGAAGCTTTCTTT. This translates into CASSLAGDEAFF.

This clone was counted a few times. The V call is TRBV6-5, the J call TRBJ2-7; maybe TRBD2 (5 bases). The CDR3 contains 13 residues. Germline CDR1 and CDR2: MNHEY and SVGAGI. V dropped 5 bases and J dropped 1 base, with 9 bases sitting between them. The CDR3 coding sequence is TGTGCCAGCAGTGCCTCGGGATCCTACGAGCAGTACTTC. Protein product: CASSASGSYEQYF.

This rearrangement joins TRBV28 to TRBJ1-1, with D perhaps TRBD1 (5 bases). Trimming took 2 bases from V and 2 from J, leaving 15 bases between them. Germline V gene lookup returns CDR1 MDHEN and CDR2 SYDVKM. This CDR3 is 16 amino acids long. In nucleotides, the CDR3 is TGTGCCAGCAGTTTAATCCGACAGTCTATAAACACTGAAGCTTTCTTT. Amino acid sequence: CASSLIRQSINTEAFF. The full variable domain, in which reference TRBV28 and TRBJ1-1 provide the parts outside the CDR3, is DVKVTQSSRYLVKRTGEKVFLECVQDMDHENMFWYRQDPGLGLRLIYFSYDVKMKEKGDIPEGYSVSREKKERFSLILESASTNQTSMYLCASSLIRQSINTEAFFGQGTRLTVV.

This clone qualifies as medium-sized. The chain employs TRBV29-1 and TRBJ2-5; maybe TRBD1 (5 bases). CDR3 length: 14 residues. The V end lost 3 bases, the J end lost 2 bases, and 13 bases lay between the germline ends. Germline V lookup: CDR1 SQVTM, CDR2 ANQGSEA. CDR3 region: CSVDEVQGQETQYF. CDR3 sequence (DNA): TGCAGCGTTGATGAGGTGCAGGGACAAGAGACCCAGTACTTC.

The CDR3 reads CASSMAGGPNEQFF. The CDR3 bases are TGTGCCAGTAGTATGGCGGGGGGGCCCAATGAGCAGTTCTTC. V gene TRBV19 combines with J gene TRBJ2-1; 9 bases are a match to TRBD2. V lost 3 bases and J lost 6; bases outside the gene matches: 3. The V gene's germline CDR1 is LNHDA and CDR2 SQIVND (reference sequence). The length of the CDR3 is 14 residues.

The chain employs TRBV5-1 and TRBJ1-1; D gene ambiguous. The CDR3 is 15 amino acids. Trimming pared 5 bases from V and 1 base from J, leaving 15 bases between. Germline lookup yields CDR1 SGHRS and CDR2 YFSETQ. Here the CDR3 DNA reads TGCGCCAGCAGTTACTCAGGTTCCAGGAACACTGAAGCTTTCTTT. This encodes CASSYSGSRNTEAFF.

This clone was recorded once. The chain couples TRBV6-1 to TRBJ2-2; 10 positions agree with TRBD2. Germline CDR1 reads MNHNS; CDR2 reads SASEGT. The CDR3 loop spans 18 amino acids. Germline trimming cut 1 base from V and 4 bases from J; bases unmatched to any gene: 9. In DNA, the CDR3 is TGTGCCAGCAGTGAAGAGGGAGCGGGGGGGCCGCTCACCGGGGAGCTGTTTTTT. Translation: CASSEEGAGGPLTGELFF.

Remarks on this clone: Other DNA sequences in this sample translate to the same CDR3. The chain recombines TRBV5-4 with TRBJ2-7; TRBD2 might be the D (6 bases). CDR3 size: 15 residues. Trimming cost V 0 bases and J 3 bases, with 13 bases left between them. In germline, CDR1 is SGHNT, CDR2 YYREEE (reference sequence). CDR3 loop: CASSLGGPGGYEQYF. CDR3 DNA: TGTGCCAGCAGCTTGGGAGGTCCCGGGGGCTACGAGCAGTACTTC.

This clone was counted only a few times. The DNA for the CDR3 is TGCGCCAGCAGTGAGCATCTCACTGAAGCTTTCTTT. Its protein product is CASSEHLTEAFF. V usage is TRBV10-2 and J usage is TRBJ1-1, with D unresolved. V was cut by 2 bases and J by 4 bases, with 5 bases left in between. The CDR3 has 12 residues. CDR1 and CDR2 from the germline V gene are WSHSY and SAAADI.

The gene calls are TRBV7-8 and TRBJ2-7, with D hard to call. From germline, CDR1 is SGHVS and CDR2 FQNEAQ. Trimming removed 5 bases from V and 4 bases from J, with 6 bases in between. The CDR3 has 11 amino acids. The CDR3 region has the DNA TGTGCCAGCAGCGCCTCATACGAGCAGTACTTC. Residues: CASSASYEQYF.

About this clone itself: The junction differs from germline at one of its ends, possibly a read error. The chain combines TRBV7-9 with TRBJ2-5; 11 nucleotides match TRBD2. Per the germline V gene, CDR1 is SEHNR and CDR2 is FQNEAQ (reference sequence). CDR3 size: 14 residues. The CDR3 DNA sequence: TGTGCCAGCAGCGTAGCGGGGGGGCGGGAGACCCAGTACTTC. This gives the protein CASSVAGGRETQYF. The full variable domain, its missing parts supplied by reference TRBV7-9 and TRBJ2-5, is DTGVSQNPRHKITKRGQNVTFRCDPISEHNRLYWYRQTLGQGPEFLTYFQNEAQLEKSRLLSDRFSAERPKGSFSTLEIQRTEQGDSAMYLCASSVAGGRETQYFGPGTRLLVL.

J is TRBJ1-5 and V is TRBV5-6; D ambiguous. This CDR3 spans 13 amino acids. Germline V gene data show CDR1 as SGHDT and CDR2 as YYEEEE. The V end was cut by 4 bases, the J end by 5 bases, with 10 bases between. The CDR3 loop reads CASSLGAYQPQHF. CDR3 nucleotides: TGTGCCAGCAGCCTTGGAGCATATCAGCCCCAGCATTTT.

This chain links TRBV7-9 with TRBJ2-1; 7 bases map to TRBD2. Germline V gene lookup returns CDR1 SEHNR and CDR2 FQNEAQ (reference sequence). V dropped 4 bases and J dropped 4; count of bases not matched to a gene: 10. The CDR3 is 16 amino acids. CDR3 sequence reads: CASSSFRLARYNEQFF. In DNA form, the CDR3 reads TGTGCCAGCAGCTCATTTCGACTAGCTAGGTACAATGAGCAGTTCTTC.

This clone was counted a single time. V usage is TRBV5-6 and J usage is TRBJ2-5; TRBD2 might be the D (6 bases). The germline CDR1 and CDR2 sequences are SGHDT and YYEEEE. V was trimmed by 0 bases and J by 4 bases, leaving 13 bases between them. The CDR3 covers 15 residues. CDR3 sequence (DNA): TGTGCCAGCAGCTTGGGGCCCGGAGGGCCAGAGACCCAGTACTTC. It specifies CASSLGPGGPETQYF.

This CDR3 is CASSLAGLGSYNEQFF. CDR3 DNA sequence: TGTGCCAGCAGCTTGGCTGGTCTGGGGTCCTACAATGAGCAGTTCTTC. The gene calls are TRBV5-6 and TRBJ2-1; D gene unclear. CDR3 length equals 16 residues. V was pared by 0 bases and J by 1 base, with 11 bases between. Germline CDR1 is SGHDT and CDR2 is YYEEEE.

This clone was counted only a few times. J is TRBJ1-6 and V is TRBV11-3, with 8 nucleotides matching TRBD1. CDR1 is SGHNT and CDR2 is YENEEA in the germline V gene. J gave up 10 bases and V 5 bases, and 10 bases lay outside the gene matches. This CDR3 is 15 amino acids long. The CDR3 reads CASSDSGQGRSPLHF. CDR3 nucleotides: TGTGCCAGCAGCGATTCCGGACAGGGTCGATCACCCCTCCACTTT. Complete variable domain (other parts from reference TRBV11-3 and TRBJ1-6): EAGVVQSPRYKIIEKKQPVAFWCNPISGHNTLYWYLQNLGQGPELLIRYENEEAVDDSQLPKDRFSAERLKGVDSTLKIQPAELGDSAVYLCASSDSGQGRSPLHFGNGTRLTVT.

The chain employs TRBV7-9 and TRBJ1-2, with D maybe TRBD1 (5 bases). CDR1 and CDR2 from the germline V gene are SEHNR and FQNEAQ (reference sequence). The CDR3 has 13 amino acids. V dropped 6 bases and J dropped 4 bases, with 12 bases sitting between them. Here the CDR3 reads CASRGTVSYGYTF. CDR3 nucleotides: TGTGCCAGCAGGGGGACCGTTTCCTATGGCTACACCTTC.